The rows below give T cell receptor beta chains drawn from one sample of a study of OX40 agonist ivuxolimab in advanced cancers. The table came from immunoSEQ multiplex PCR; TCRdb's copy has only in-frame clones and leaves some out. This sample has fewer than 85,000 clones, with more than 85% found just once. Sequencing used CD4+ or CD8+ T cells sorted from blood, obtained in a trial of the OX40 agonist ivuxolimab. The receptors come from an adult with an advanced solid tumor such as melanoma, head and neck, liver or kidney cancer. The CDR3 runs from the conserved cysteine through the conserved F or W. D genes are given only for firm matches. Rows give clone size only sometimes, using once, few, many, or a class for an expanded clone.

V,J,size,D,CDR3,DNA
TRBV19,TRBJ2-1,.,TRBD2,CASNGLAAWGEQFF,TGTGCCAGTAACGGACTAGCGGCCTGGGGTGAGCAGTTCTTC
TRBV7-9,TRBJ2-5,.,TRBD1,CASSLADRQETQYF,TGTGCCAGCAGCTTAGCGGACAGGCAAGAGACCCAGTACTTC
TRBV13,TRBJ2-1,.,TRBD2,CASSSGLAGANEQFF,TGTGCCAGCAGCTCGGGACTAGCGGGAGCCAATGAGCAGTTCTTC
TRBV11-1,TRBJ2-7,.,.,CASSLGTGAYYEQYF,TGTGCCAGCAGCTTAGGGACTGGAGCATACTACGAGCAGTACTTC
TRBV7-2,TRBJ1-6,.,TRBD1,CASSLVVWDSSYNSPLHF,TGTGCCAGCAGCTTAGTAGTGTGGGACAGCTCCTATAATTCACCCCTCCACTTT
TRBV20-1,TRBJ1-1,.,.,CSASSGVGAFF,TGCAGTGCTAGTTCGGGTGTAGGGGCTTTCTTT
TRBV4-2,TRBJ2-1,.,TRBD2,CASSDSGSDNNEQFF,TGTGCCAGCAGTGATAGCGGGTCGGACAACAATGAGCAGTTCTTC
TRBV19,TRBJ2-3,.,TRBD2,CASSTSGSGTDTQYF,TGTGCCAGTAGTACTAGCGGTAGTGGCACAGATACGCAGTATTTT
TRBV2,TRBJ1-5,few,.,CASSAEEIGGQPQHF,TGTGCCAGCAGTGCCGAAGAGATTGGAGGTCAGCCCCAGCATTTT
TRBV15,TRBJ2-1,.,.,CATSTYFEQFF,TGTGCCACCAGCACTTACTTTGAGCAGTTCTTC
TRBV7-9,TRBJ1-2,.,.,CASSRQGGNYGYTF,TGTGCCAGCAGCCGCCAGGGAGGGAACTATGGCTACACCTTC
TRBV5-6,TRBJ1-2,.,.,CASSLAQNYGYTF,TGTGCCAGCAGCTTGGCCCAGAACTATGGCTACACCTTC
TRBV6-5,TRBJ2-1,.,.,CASSYSSLGSYNEQFF,TGTGCCAGCAGTTACTCGAGCTTGGGATCCTACAATGAGCAGTTCTTC
TRBV5-4,TRBJ1-2,.,TRBD1,CASRTGQDYGYTF,TGTGCCAGCAGGACAGGACAGGACTATGGCTACACCTTC
TRBV9,TRBJ2-7,.,TRBD2,CASSPPGGEQYF,TGTGCCAGCAGCCCCCCGGGGGGCGAGCAGTACTTC
TRBV4-1,TRBJ2-5,.,TRBD2,CASSQPTSGRAQETQYF,TGCGCCAGCAGCCAGCCGACTAGCGGGAGGGCCCAAGAGACCCAGTACTTC
TRBV4-3,TRBJ2-3,.,TRBD2,CASSQDRGRRTDTQYF,TGCGCCAGCAGCCAAGATCGCGGGAGAAGAACAGATACGCAGTATTTT
TRBV7-9,TRBJ1-1,once,.,CASKTDNTEAFF,TGTGCCAGCAAGACAGACAACACTGAAGCTTTCTTT
TRBV7-9,TRBJ2-6,.,.,CASSPRNRAPGANVLTF,TGTGCCAGCAGCCCGCGAAACAGGGCCCCCGGGGCCAACGTCCTGACTTTC
TRBV19,TRBJ2-7,.,.,CASSKAGNLNYEQYF,TGTGCCAGTAGTAAAGCCGGCAACCTTAACTACGAGCAGTACTTC
TRBV9,TRBJ2-1,.,.,CASGSYNEQFF,TGTGCCAGCGGGTCCTACAATGAGCAGTTCTTC
TRBV18,TRBJ1-3,.,.,CASSDGPPRSSGNTIYF,TGTGCCAGCTCAGACGGACCTCCCCGAAGCTCTGGAAACACCATATATTTT
TRBV28,TRBJ2-2,.,TRBD2,CASWTGRDPGELFF,TGTGCCAGCTGGACCGGGAGGGACCCCGGGGAGCTGTTTTTT
TRBV2,TRBJ2-6,.,.,CASSEGAYGANVLTF,TGTGCCAGCAGTGAAGGAGCGTATGGGGCCAACGTCCTGACTTTC
TRBV27,TRBJ2-5,.,TRBD2,CASRNTPGTSGSVRETQYF,TGTGCCAGCAGGAATACCCCGGGGACTAGCGGGAGTGTTAGGGAGACCCAGTACTTC
TRBV7-9,TRBJ1-1,.,TRBD1,CASSQTGVSTEVFF,TGTGCCAGCAGCCAAACAGGGGTAAGCACTGAAGTTTTCTTT
TRBV28,TRBJ2-6,.,.,CASSPPSGANVLTF,TGTGCCAGCAGTCCTCCTTCAGGGGCCAACGTCCTGACTTTC
TRBV4-2,TRBJ1-5,.,.,CASSQSRQTNQPQHF,TGTGCCAGCAGCCAATCTCGACAAACGAATCAGCCCCAGCATTTT
TRBV4-3,TRBJ2-1,.,.,CASSQDQLEYNEQFF,TGCGCCAGCAGCCAAGACCAGCTGGAGTACAATGAGCAGTTCTTC
TRBV5-8,TRBJ2-2,.,TRBD1,CASSRQGTGELFF,TGTGCCAGCAGTAGACAGGGCACCGGGGAGCTGTTTTTT
TRBV19,TRBJ2-2,.,.,CASSPSTNTGELFF,TGTGCCAGTAGTCCATCTACGAACACCGGGGAGCTGTTTTTT
TRBV7-9,TRBJ1-1,.,.,CASSFSDSSTEAFF,TGTGCCAGCAGCTTCTCGGACAGCTCCACTGAAGCTTTCTTT
TRBV29-1,TRBJ2-1,few,TRBD2,CSAPLAGGAESEQFF,TGCAGCGCCCCCCTAGCGGGAGGGGCGGAGAGTGAGCAGTTCTTC
TRBV11-3,TRBJ2-1,.,.,CASSLDQSNPTNEQFF,TGTGCCAGCAGCTTAGATCAGAGTAACCCAACCAATGAGCAGTTCTTC
TRBV28,TRBJ2-5,.,.,CASSPLDIYEYQETQYF,TGTGCCAGCAGTCCACTCGACATCTACGAGTACCAAGAGACCCAGTACTTC
TRBV28,TRBJ2-1,.,TRBD1,CASSSGGQGTNEQFF,TGTGCCAGCAGTTCTGGAGGACAGGGGACCAATGAGCAGTTCTTC
TRBV7-9,TRBJ1-2,.,TRBD1,CASSQIPGQGHYGYTF,TGTGCCAGCAGCCAGATACCGGGACAGGGGCACTATGGCTACACCTTC
TRBV7-6,TRBJ2-1,once,.,CASSLSRGSAYNEQFF,TGTGCCAGCAGCTTATCGAGGGGATCGGCCTACAATGAGCAGTTCTTC
TRBV7-9,TRBJ2-7,.,.,CASSLLSAFEQYF,TGTGCCAGCAGCTTACTGAGTGCGTTCGAGCAGTACTTC
TRBV5-1,TRBJ1-6,.,TRBD1,CASSLGQGGSPLHF,TGCGCCAGCAGCTTGGGACAGGGTGGTTCACCCCTCCACTTT
TRBV18,TRBJ2-3,.,TRBD2,CASSPGTNLADTQYF,TGTGCCAGCTCACCCGGGACTAATTTAGCAGATACGCAGTATTTT
TRBV5-6,TRBJ2-1,once,TRBD2,CASRRLAGLSYNEQFF,TGTGCCAGCAGACGCCTAGCGGGACTCTCCTACAATGAGCAGTTCTTC
TRBV18,TRBJ2-7,.,TRBD2,CASSPLAGEYEQYF,TGTGCCAGCTCACCACTAGCGGGAGAATACGAGCAGTACTTC
TRBV29-1,TRBJ1-1,.,.,CSVARDESTEAFF,TGCAGCGTCGCGAGGGACGAGAGCACTGAAGCTTTCTTT
TRBV5-1,TRBJ1-6,once,.,CASRLRGSYNSPLHF,TGCGCCAGCAGATTACGGGGTTCCTATAATTCACCCCTCCACTTT